This is a list of T cell receptor beta chains from one sample in a study of blood T cell repertoires in COVID-19. Profiled with immunoSEQ multiplex PCR; TCRdb holds only in-frame clones, not every one. The data show 200,000 to 250,000 clones, less than 85% seen once. Sequencing was carried out using peripheral blood. All receptors derive from a woman between 65 and 79 years old with acute or convalescent COVID-19. CDR3s include the opening cysteine and the closing phenylalanine or tryptophan. A D gene is named only where the DNA matches it firmly. For some rows the clone size is stated as once, few or many, or as a class when expanded; others skip it.

D,length,J,V,size,CDR3,DNA
.,14,TRBJ2-7,TRBV18,few,CASSPGQSSYEQYF,TGTGCCAGCTCACCGGGACAAAGCTCCTACGAGCAGTACTTC
TRBD2,17,TRBJ2-2,TRBV11-2,.,CASQSRLAGGSTGELFF,TGTGCCAGCCAAAGCCGCCTAGCGGGGGGGTCCACCGGGGAGCTGTTTTTT
TRBD2,15,TRBJ2-3,TRBV9,.,CASSVLAGGMDTQYF,TGTGCCAGCAGCGTACTAGCGGGGGGGATGGATACGCAGTATTTT
.,15,TRBJ1-6,TRBV28,.,CASGRSWAPNSPLHF,TGTGCCAGCGGGCGCTCCTGGGCCCCTAATTCACCCCTCCACTTT
.,16,TRBJ1-4,TRBV4-1,few,CASSQDRVLSNEKLFF,TGCGCCAGCAGCCAAGATCGGGTACTCAGTAATGAAAAACTGTTTTTT
.,16,TRBJ2-1,TRBV7-2,.,CASSLRRTQLHNEQFF,TGTGCCAGCAGCTTACGGCGGACTCAGCTACACAATGAGCAGTTCTTC
TRBD2,17,TRBJ2-5,TRBV7-2,few,CASSLGLLAGSQETQYF,TGTGCCAGCAGCTTAGGTCTTCTAGCGGGGAGCCAAGAGACCCAGTACTTC
TRBD2,16,TRBJ2-1,TRBV7-2,.,CASSFGRGGASNEQFF,TGTGCCAGCAGCTTCGGACGCGGGGGGGCATCCAATGAGCAGTTCTTC
.,14,TRBJ1-5,TRBV18,.,CASSPLDRNQPQHF,TGTGCCAGCTCACCACTGGACAGAAATCAGCCCCAGCATTTT
TRBD1,14,TRBJ1-6,TRBV10-3,.,CAISGTGKGSPLHF,TGTGCCATCAGTGGGACAGGGAAAGGCTCACCCCTCCACTTT
TRBD1,15,TRBJ2-3,TRBV6-5,.,CASSIQGVGTDTQYF,TGTGCCAGCAGTATACAGGGGGTCGGCACAGATACGCAGTATTTT
.,14,TRBJ1-6,TRBV6-5,.,CASSYQGMGSPLHF,TGTGCCAGCAGTTACCAGGGGATGGGTTCACCCCTCCACTTT
.,13,TRBJ1-1,TRBV5-6,.,CASSSGTTIEAFF,TGTGCCAGCAGCTCCGGGACAACTATTGAAGCTTTCTTT
TRBD2,13,TRBJ2-7,TRBV10-3,once,CALASGGTYEQYF,TGTGCCCTGGCTAGCGGGGGTACCTACGAGCAGTACTTC
TRBD1,13,TRBJ2-5,TRBV10-2,once,CASSVDRDTTQYF,TGCGCCAGCAGTGTGGACAGGGACACGACCCAGTACTTC
TRBD1,13,TRBJ1-4,TRBV30,.,CAWENRQGEKLFF,TGTGCCTGGGAAAATAGACAGGGAGAAAAACTGTTTTTT
TRBD2,16,TRBJ2-7,TRBV7-2,.,CASSLTGTSGSYEQYF,TGTGCCAGCAGCTTAACCGGGACTAGCGGCTCCTACGAGCAGTACTTC
TRBD1,15,TRBJ1-5,TRBV6-6,.,CASSPGTGGDQPQHF,TGTGCCAGCAGTCCCGGGACAGGGGGCGATCAGCCCCAGCATTTT
TRBD1,18,TRBJ2-6,TRBV25-1,.,CASSERDRGSSGANVLTF,TGTGCCAGCAGTGAGCGGGACAGGGGATCCTCTGGGGCCAACGTCCTGACTTTC
.,15,TRBJ2-2,TRBV9,.,CASSAPGTTSGELFF,TGTGCCAGCAGCGCGCCCGGGACAACCTCAGGGGAGCTGTTTTTT
.,13,TRBJ1-2,TRBV2,few,CASRRESAGGYTF,TGTGCCAGCAGGCGGGAGTCCGCTGGAGGCTACACCTTC
.,15,TRBJ2-7,TRBV7-2,.,CASSFEANNLREQYF,TGTGCCAGCAGCTTTGAGGCGAACAATCTCCGCGAGCAGTACTTC
TRBD1,17,TRBJ1-5,TRBV7-8,.,CASSAAGFRGFRQPQHF,TGTGCCAGCAGCGCCGCGGGCTTCAGGGGGTTTAGGCAGCCCCAGCATTTT
.,13,TRBJ2-3,TRBV29-1,many,CSVRDTYTDTQYF,TGCAGCGTTCGGGACACATACACAGATACGCAGTATTTT
.,15,TRBJ1-1,TRBV27,.,CASSKTPGARSEAFF,TGTGCCAGCAGTAAGACCCCAGGGGCTAGGAGTGAAGCTTTCTTT
TRBD1,12,TRBJ2-5,TRBV2,.,CASSLPPGQGYF,TGTGCCAGCAGTCTCCCACCGGGACAGGGTTACTTC
TRBD1,12,TRBJ1-1,TRBV3-1/TRBV3-2,.,CASSQEGTGVIF,TGTGCCAGCAGCCAAGAAGGGACAGGGGTAATCTTT
TRBD2,15,TRBJ2-4,TRBV29-1,.,CSVARTSGGVVIQYF,TGCAGCGTCGCTCGGACTAGCGGGGGGGTTGTCATTCAGTACTTC
.,13,TRBJ2-5,TRBV19,.,CASSRTVQETQYF,TGTGCCAGTAGTCGGACAGTTCAAGAGACCCAGTACTTC
.,13,TRBJ1-1,TRBV7-8,.,CASSNQGITEAFF,TGTGCCAGCAGCAATCAGGGTATAACTGAAGCTTTCTTT
.,12,TRBJ2-7,TRBV20-1,many,CSATERGNEQYF,TGCAGTGCTACTGAAAGGGGGAACGAGCAGTACTTC
.,14,TRBJ2-5,TRBV7-2,.,CASSSDQRPETQYF,TGTGCCAGCAGCTCAGATCAACGTCCAGAGACCCAGTACTTC
TRBD2,14,TRBJ2-1,TRBV18,.,CASRETSGGNEQFF,TGTGCCAGTAGAGAGACTAGCGGGGGCAATGAGCAGTTCTTC
.,18,TRBJ2-3,TRBV10-3,.,CAISEPRGILGKFDTQYF,TGTGCCATCAGTGAACCCCGAGGAATCCTAGGAAAGTTCGATACGCAGTATTTT
TRBD2,13,TRBJ2-7,TRBV4-1,few,CASAGGPFYEQYF,TGCGCCAGCGCGGGGGGCCCATTCTACGAGCAGTACTTC
.,14,TRBJ2-7,TRBV6-5,once,CASSYPGPGKEQYF,TGTGCCAGCAGTTATCCCGGCCCGGGAAAGGAGCAGTACTTC
.,15,TRBJ2-3,TRBV4-3,.,CASSQDTGSTDTQYF,TGCGCCAGCAGCCAAGATACAGGGAGCACAGATACGCAGTATTTT
.,14,TRBJ1-1,TRBV5-4,.,CASSLERGSAEAFF,TGTGCCAGCAGCTTGGAGCGGGGGAGCGCTGAAGCTTTCTTT
TRBD1,15,TRBJ2-2,TRBV24-1,.,CATSDLTGARGELFF,TGTGCCACCAGTGATTTGACAGGGGCGAGGGGGGAGCTGTTTTTT
TRBD1,15,TRBJ1-5,TRBV18,.,CASSEDRGRNQPQHF,TGTGCCAGCTCGGAGGACAGGGGTCGCAATCAGCCCCAGCATTTT
.,15,TRBJ2-3,TRBV4-2,.,CASSQDYEGTDTQYF,TGTGCCAGCAGCCAAGATTACGAGGGCACAGATACGCAGTATTTT
TRBD1,15,TRBJ2-7,TRBV5-6,.,CASSSGQVFVSGWYF,TGTGCCAGCAGCTCCGGACAGGTGTTCGTGTCAGGATGGTACTTC
.,13,TRBJ2-2,TRBV24-1,few,CATRTANTGELFF,TGTGCCACCAGGACAGCTAACACCGGGGAGCTGTTTTTT
.,14,TRBJ2-2,TRBV3-1/TRBV3-2,once,CASSQEEGSGELFF,TGTGCCAGCAGCCAAGAGGAGGGGTCCGGGGAGCTGTTTTTT
.,16,TRBJ2-5,TRBV11-2,.,CASSPDAGVSIKTQYF,TGTGCCAGCAGCCCCGATGCAGGGGTTTCGATAAAGACCCAGTACTTC
TRBD2,15,TRBJ2-5,TRBV7-9,.,CASSLASGGQETQYF,TGTGCCAGCAGCTTAGCTAGCGGGGGACAAGAGACCCAGTACTTC
TRBD1,14,TRBJ1-2,TRBV18,.,CASSVDRGHYGYTF,TGTGCCAGCTCGGTTGACAGGGGACACTATGGCTACACCTTC